The clone carrying this TCR beta chain has just one count. These data are taken from a study of blood T cell repertoires in COVID-19. As originally analysed: Cell counts per sample came from amplifying reference gene primers. The protocol was immunoSEQ multiplex PCR, while the TCRdb copy is restricted to in-frame clones and leaves out a portion. V, J and clone size derive from that table, while D and trimming were established from the DNA sequence. The sample shows roughly 100,000 clones, 85% to 90% of them seen only once. This sequence originates from a man over 45 with COVID-19, enrolled during active disease. The source material was peripheral blood.

Here the CDR3 DNA reads TGTGCCAGCAGCTTAGGACAGTTTGGGGACAATGAGCAGTTCTTC. As protein: CASSLGQFGDNEQFF. This rearrangement joins TRBV7-2 to TRBJ2-1, with a possible D match to TRBD1 (5 bases). Germline CDR1 and CDR2: SGHTA and FQGNSA. The CDR3 spans 15 residues. Trimming left V 1 base short and J 5 bases short, with 12 bases between.